This T cell receptor beta chain was recorded in a study of identical twins. General study results and limits: Insertions were reduced in abundant cord blood beta clonotypes but not in memory repertoires. With beta out-of-frame sequences, excess sharing by twins was weaker.

MiXCR was run by TCRdb on the 5' RACE reads, yielding one entry per CDR3 protein. The sample contains approximately 230,000 distinct CDR3 sequences, roughly 7.1% of which appear only once. The V segment lost 6 bases and the J segment 0 bases; nucleotides outside the gene matches: 8. The CDR3 has 15 residues. Germline-derived CDR1 and CDR2 are SQVTM and ANQGSEA. This clonotype was seen a handful of times. The antigen remains unidentified. This sample also appeared in a second study, on T cells expressing NK-cell markers. That report notes: Topping the CD3+CD56-NKG2C+ fraction as well were these clonotypes, in a few donors.

Sequencing used CD8+ T cells sorted from blood. The chain is built from TRBV29-1 and TRBJ2-1; TRBD1 matches at 7 bases. This TCR was recovered from a woman aged 18-30 years in good health. In DNA, the CDR3 is TGCAGCGTCACCGGGACAGTGAGCTCCTACAATGAGCAGTTCTTC. Amino acids: CSVTGTVSSYNEQFF.